This T cell receptor beta chain was retrieved from a study of cytomegalovirus exposure and HLA in healthy donors. The V gene lost 3 bases and the J gene lost 12 bases, with 26 bases spanning the gap. CDR1 and CDR2 from the germline V gene are MNHNS and SASEGT. This CDR3 is 16 amino acids long. 60 Vbeta and 13 Jbeta primers were used in PCR. The data were produced by immunoSEQ multiplex PCR, yet TCRdb's version contains in-frame clones alone and is incomplete. This repertoire shows more than 150,000 clones, 75% to 85% found once; its top ten account for under 0.8%. The TCR was taken from a boy between 10 and 17 years old in good health and CMV-seronegative. The chain couples TRBV6-1 to TRBJ1-2, with a possible D match to TRBD1 (6 bases). Sample: PBMCs. The CDR3 reads CASSDWEVGGTGGHTF. CDR3 nucleotide sequence: TGTGCCAGCAGTGACTGGGAGGTTGGCGGAACGGGGGGCCACACCTTC.